The 10 T cell receptor beta chains in this list originate from one sample, sequenced in a study of post-analysis software for immune sequencing data. Study-wide points: A handful of TRBV segments appeared more often in patients than in controls, and TRBV5-6, TRBV5-1 and TRBV20-1 were among these.

Antigens of these TCRs are unknown. The authors incorporated unique molecular identifiers into the TCR beta cDNA libraries. TCRdb reprocessed the PCR reads via MiXCR and lists one record per CDR3 protein. Of roughly 400,000 distinct CDR3 sequences in the sample, 30% to 40% are singletons; the top ten hold 6.5% to 8%. The material sequenced was blood. These receptors were obtained from a girl aged 2-10 years with multiple sclerosis.

The chain uses TRBV6-2 or TRBV6-3 and TRBJ2-7; D perhaps matches TRBD2 (7 bases). Per germline, CDR1 MNHEY and CDR2 SVGEGT. The V end lost 11 bases, the J end lost 5 bases, and 16 bases lay between the germline ends. There are 12 residues in the CDR3. The CDR3 is CASSGGGNEQYF. DNA of the CDR3: TGTGCCTCATCGGGGGGCGGGAACGAGCAGTACTTC.

This clonotype was detected ten times or more. V and J are TRBV12-3 or TRBV12-4 and TRBJ1-1; D is undetermined. The CDR3 is made up of 14 amino acids. Trimming removed 0 bases from V and 3 bases from J, with 8 bases in between. CDR3 nucleotide sequence: TGTGCCAGCAGTTTAGCCAACTGGGACACTGAAGCTTTCTTT. Translating it yields CASSLANWDTEAFF.

This clonotype was seen a few times. The chain carries TRBV28 and TRBJ1-6, with TRBD1 matching 9 bases. Germline CDR1 MDHEN, CDR2 SYDVKM. The trim removed 2 bases at V and 7 bases at J, leaving 3 bases unmatched. This CDR3 contains 15 residues. The CDR3 sequence: CASSLRDRANSPLHF. CDR3 sequence (DNA): TGTGCCAGCAGTTTACGGGACAGGGCCAATTCACCCCTCCACTTT.

The gene calls are TRBV10-3 and TRBJ2-3; 9 nucleotides match TRBD1. With 1 base clipped from V and 0 bases from J, the junction kept 2 bases outside the gene matches. The CDR3 spans 16 residues. The germline V gene encodes CDR1 ENHRY and CDR2 SYGVKD. The CDR3 coding sequence is TGTGCCATCAGTGAGTACGGACAGGGGAGCACAGATACGCAGTATTTT. Translation gives CAISEYGQGSTDTQYF.

With regard to this clonotype: As the CDR3 is not closed by the conserved phenylalanine or tryptophan, this likely results from a read error. This chain connects TRBV7-3 to TRBJ1-2; TRBD1 agrees at 7 bases. V lost 5 bases to trimming and J lost 4 bases; unmatched junction nucleotides: 10. The germline V gene encodes CDR1 SGHTA and CDR2 FQGTGA. This CDR3 is built from 15 residues. The CDR3 DNA reads as TGTGCCAGCAGCCTCGACCCGGGACAGCGCTATGGCTACACCTCC. Protein: CASSLDPGQRYGYTS.

This chain links TRBV29-1 with TRBJ1-2; maybe TRBD1 (5 bases). V gave up 0 bases and J gave up 4 bases, with 12 bases separating them. The V gene's germline CDR1 is SQVTM and CDR2 ANQGSEA. This CDR3 is 14 amino acids long. The DNA of the CDR3 is TGCAGCGTTGAAGATAGGGGACCGGGCTATGGCTACACCTTC. Residues: CSVEDRGPGYGYTF.

The rearrangement uses TRBV11-2 and TRBJ2-5, with D possibly called TRBD1 or TRBD2 (5 bases each). CDR1 is SGHAT and CDR2 is FQNNGV in the germline V gene. This CDR3 is 15 amino acids long. V gave up 2 bases and J gave up 11 bases, with 21 bases separating them. Here the CDR3 reads CASSLLGFGLGEQYF. The CDR3 coding sequence is TGTGCCAGCAGCTTATTGGGGTTTGGATTGGGGGAGCAGTACTTC.

The chain uses TRBV15 and TRBJ2-3; 9 bases agree with TRBD1. Germline V CDR1 and CDR2: LNHNV, YYDKDF (reference sequence). The CDR3 is made up of 15 amino acids. The V and J ends lost 4 bases and 2 bases, in that order; junction bases with no gene match: 4. CDR3 sequence reads: CATSTDRGNTDTQYF. The CDR3 DNA follows: TGTGCCACCAGCACTGACAGGGGGAACACAGATACGCAGTATTTT.

This clonotype is medium-sized within its sample. This sequence joins TRBV27 and TRBJ2-1; TRBD2 matches at 8 bases. CDR1 is MNHEY and CDR2 is SMNVEV in the germline V gene (reference sequence). Germline trimming cut 1 base from V and 8 bases from J; bases unmatched to any gene: 7. This CDR3 is 15 amino acids long. The CDR3 DNA reads as TGTGCCAGCAGTTTATTTCGGGGGGGGCCCTATGAGCAGTTCTTC. Protein: CASSLFRGGPYEQFF.

V gene TRBV7-2 combines with J gene TRBJ2-7; possibly TRBD2 for D (5 bases). V was cut by 5 bases and J by 3 bases, with 14 bases left in between. CDR1 is SGHTA, CDR2 FQGNSA, per germline. This CDR3 contains 14 residues. The CDR3 sequence is CASSPNPSGYEQYF. The CDR3, as DNA: TGTGCCAGCAGCCCCAACCCCAGCGGCTACGAGCAGTACTTC.